The rows below give T cell receptor beta chains drawn from one sample of a study of T cell responses to AZD1222 COVID-19 vaccine. The repertoire was sequenced with immunoSEQ multiplex PCR; TCRdb's copy has only in-frame clones and lacks some. The sample shows about 130,000 clones, about 85% of them seen only once. This specimen consisted of peripheral blood, obtained 28 days after the second AZD1222 dose. These receptors were obtained from an adult who received the AZD1222 COVID-19 vaccine. Both conserved end residues are trimmed from each CDR3.

j_gene | len | v_gene | CDR3aa
TRBJ1-1 | 12 | TRBV5-1 | ASSSRGFGTEAF
TRBJ2-5 | 16 | TRBV18 | ASSLGLAGGSQQETQY
TRBJ2-7 | 17 | TRBV10-1 | ASSENPGGTGGIVYEQY
TRBJ2-1 | 16 | TRBV3-1/TRBV3-2 | ASSQDLGTSRPYNEQF
TRBJ1-5 | 11 | TRBV12-3/TRBV12-4 | ASSLGFNQPQH
TRBJ1-6 | 11 | TRBV18 | ASTTGTLGPLH
TRBJ2-5 | 14 | TRBV3-1/TRBV3-2 | ASSQVGAGRRETQY
TRBJ2-3 | 9 | TRBV21-1 | ASSTSGTQY
TRBJ2-7 | 11 | TRBV25-1 | ASTLGGTYEQY
TRBJ2-7 | 12 | TRBV5-1 | ASSTGKGVYEQY
TRBJ2-6 | 14 | TRBV7-6 | ASSPDSVSGANVLT
TRBJ2-1 | 14 | TRBV5-6 | ASSLLSGFTYNEQF
TRBJ1-1 | 12 | TRBV19 | ASSRGLENTEAF
TRBJ2-3 | 12 | TRBV4-2 | ASSHPQDKNTQY
TRBJ2-7 | 12 | TRBV9 | ASSVDWSSYEQY
TRBJ1-5 | 16 | TRBV3-1/TRBV3-2 | ASHIPPLQGYSNQPQH
TRBJ1-1 | 9 | TRBV2 | ASSEPGVAF
TRBJ1-2 | 12 | TRBV4-2 | ASSQDLEAYGYT